What follows is one T cell receptor beta chain and its context. Its specificity is not known. Germline V gene lookup returns CDR1 SGHTA and CDR2 FQGNSA. V dropped 2 bases and J dropped 5 bases, with 10 bases sitting between them. CDR3 length: 13 residues. This entry comes from a study of cytomegalovirus exposure and HLA in healthy donors. Profiled with immunoSEQ multiplex PCR; TCRdb holds only in-frame clones, not every one. Seen here are 150,000 to 200,000 clones, roughly 84% observed once, and the top ten hold around an eighth. General observations from the study: 150 or so TCR beta chains were listed as cytomegalovirus-associated.

The chain combines TRBV7-2 with TRBJ2-7; D is possibly TRBD1 (5 bases). Material for sequencing was PBMCs. The clonotype was recovered from a woman in her twenties or thirties in good health and CMV-seropositive. The CDR3 is CASSLSSGHEQYF. The CDR3 DNA reads TGTGCCAGCAGCTTAAGTTCAGGGCACGAGCAGTACTTC.